Sequencing of this T cell receptor beta chain was carried out in a study of cytomegalovirus exposure and HLA in healthy donors. About this clone itself: Its cognate antigen is unknown.

This CDR3 has 18 amino acids. Trimming removed 5 bases at V and 2 bases at J, with 19 bases between. Germline V lookup: CDR1 SGHNT, CDR2 YENEEA. PCR used 60 Vbeta primers and 13 Jbeta primers. Sequencing was performed with immunoSEQ multiplex PCR; in TCRdb, only in-frame clones are kept and a portion is missing. The table includes 110,000 to 150,000 clones, 70% to 80% detected once. Notes on the study in general: Reported results showed that the classifier diagnosed cytomegalovirus status with high specificity and sensitivity.

The receptor's source is a female donor in good health and CMV-seronegative. The V gene is TRBV11-3, the J gene TRBJ2-6; maybe TRBD2 (5 bases). The material sequenced was PBMCs. As DNA, the CDR3 is TGTGCCAGCAGCCTTCCGGGGTCCATCACCCCTGGGGCCAACGTCCTGACTTTC. Translating gives CASSLPGSITPGANVLTF.